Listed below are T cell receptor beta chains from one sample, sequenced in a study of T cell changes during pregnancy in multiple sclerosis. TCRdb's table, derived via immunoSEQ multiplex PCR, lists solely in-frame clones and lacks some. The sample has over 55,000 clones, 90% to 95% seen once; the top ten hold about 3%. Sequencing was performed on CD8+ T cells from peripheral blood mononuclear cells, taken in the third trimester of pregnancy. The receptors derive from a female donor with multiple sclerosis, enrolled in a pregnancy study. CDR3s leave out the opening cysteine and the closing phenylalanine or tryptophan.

CDR3 protein: ASTDPGTSGRNDGELF
V gene: TRBV6-1
CDR3 length: 16
J gene: TRBJ2-2

CDR3 protein: ASSQTIGQSYEQY
V gene: TRBV4-1
CDR3 length: 13
J gene: TRBJ2-7

CDR3 protein: AISDRQQVPREKLF
V gene: TRBV10-3
CDR3 length: 14
J gene: TRBJ1-4

CDR3 protein: ASSIGTSGYYEQY
V gene: TRBV11-2
CDR3 length: 13
J gene: TRBJ2-7

CDR3 protein: ASSHTGAAYNEQF
V gene: TRBV6-6
CDR3 length: 13
J gene: TRBJ2-1

CDR3 protein: ASSLGGLAGANTGELF
V gene: TRBV13
CDR3 length: 16
J gene: TRBJ2-2

CDR3 protein: ASNTGAYEQY
V gene: TRBV2
CDR3 length: 10
J gene: TRBJ2-7

CDR3 protein: ASSPPKSAVTDTQY
V gene: TRBV18
CDR3 length: 14
J gene: TRBJ2-3

CDR3 protein: ASSPGTSGVLIIEQY
V gene: TRBV27
CDR3 length: 15
J gene: TRBJ2-7

CDR3 protein: ASSGRNYYGYT
V gene: TRBV27
CDR3 length: 11
J gene: TRBJ1-2

CDR3 protein: ASSRSTGGGYEQY
V gene: TRBV19
CDR3 length: 13
J gene: TRBJ2-7

CDR3 protein: ASSLVASGSLIEQY
V gene: TRBV7-6
CDR3 length: 14
J gene: TRBJ2-7

CDR3 protein: ASSYSRGSTDTQY
V gene: TRBV6-5
CDR3 length: 13
J gene: TRBJ2-3

CDR3 protein: ASSHRRSFWGNQPQH
V gene: TRBV18
CDR3 length: 15
J gene: TRBJ1-5

CDR3 protein: ASSTGFNYGYT
V gene: TRBV6-6
CDR3 length: 11
J gene: TRBJ1-2

CDR3 protein: ASSELAGAINEQF
V gene: TRBV6-1
CDR3 length: 13
J gene: TRBJ2-1

CDR3 protein: ASSLEGGETQY
V gene: TRBV7-9
CDR3 length: 11
J gene: TRBJ2-5

CDR3 protein: ASSLGSREGSYNEQF
V gene: TRBV5-1
CDR3 length: 15
J gene: TRBJ2-1

CDR3 protein: ASSQTSGRETQY
V gene: TRBV14
CDR3 length: 12
J gene: TRBJ2-5

CDR3 protein: ASSEPREGVETQY
V gene: TRBV10-1
CDR3 length: 13
J gene: TRBJ2-5

CDR3 protein: ASSKDRGNNYGYT
V gene: TRBV9
CDR3 length: 13
J gene: TRBJ1-2

CDR3 protein: ASSLRGTNYEQY
V gene: TRBV27
CDR3 length: 12
J gene: TRBJ2-7

CDR3 protein: AISVDRTGELF
V gene: TRBV10-3
CDR3 length: 11
J gene: TRBJ2-2

CDR3 protein: ASSFIGRLAGESYNEQF
V gene: TRBV11-2
CDR3 length: 17
J gene: TRBJ2-1

CDR3 protein: ASSGGSSGPPYNEQF
V gene: TRBV5-1
CDR3 length: 15
J gene: TRBJ2-1